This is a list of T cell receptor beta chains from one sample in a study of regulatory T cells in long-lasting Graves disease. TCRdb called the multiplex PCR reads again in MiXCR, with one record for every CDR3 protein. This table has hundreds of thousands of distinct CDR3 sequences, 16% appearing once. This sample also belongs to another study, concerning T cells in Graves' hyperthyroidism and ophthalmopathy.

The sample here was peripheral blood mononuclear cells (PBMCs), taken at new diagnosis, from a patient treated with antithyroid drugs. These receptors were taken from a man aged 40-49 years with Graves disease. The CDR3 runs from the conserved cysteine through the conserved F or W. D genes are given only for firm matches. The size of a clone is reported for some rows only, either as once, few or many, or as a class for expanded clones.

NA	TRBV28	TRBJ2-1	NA	TGTGCCAGCAGTTTATCGCCAGTCCCTTCCTACAATGAGCAGTTCTTC	CASSLSPVPSYNEQFF
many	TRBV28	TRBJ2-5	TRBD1	TGTGCCAGTGGAAATGACGGGGACAGGGAGGAGACCCAGTACTTC	CASGNDGDREETQYF
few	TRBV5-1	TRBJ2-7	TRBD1	TGCGCCAGCAGCTCCCGACAGGGGATGGACTACGAGCAGTACTTC	CASSSRQGMDYEQYF
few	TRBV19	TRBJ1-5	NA	TGTGCCAGTAGTATGAGTCAGGGTAATCAGCCCCAGCATTTT	CASSMSQGNQPQHF
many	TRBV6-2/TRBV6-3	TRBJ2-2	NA	TGTGCCAGCACCATCCTAGGGATCGGGGAGCTGTTTTTT	CASTILGIGELFF
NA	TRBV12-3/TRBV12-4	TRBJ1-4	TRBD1	TGTGCCAGCATTACGCCTGTACAGGGGGATGAAAAACTGTTTTTT	CASITPVQGDEKLFF
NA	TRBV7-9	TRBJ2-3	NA	TGTGCCAGCAGCTTCCGGGAGATCACAGATACGCAGTATTTT	CASSFREITDTQYF
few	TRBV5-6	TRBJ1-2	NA	TGTGCCAGCTCAGTGGGGCCCCCAGGGGAATTAAATGGCTACACCTTC	CASSVGPPGELNGYTF
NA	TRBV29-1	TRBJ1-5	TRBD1	TGCAGCGTGGGACAGGGAGGTCAGCCCCAGCATTTT	CSVGQGGQPQHF
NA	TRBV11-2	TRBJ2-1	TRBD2	TGTGCCAGCAGCTTTATAGCGGGGGGGCCGGTTGAGCAGTTCTTC	CASSFIAGGPVEQFF
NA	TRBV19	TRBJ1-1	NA	TGTGCCAGTATCCAGGGACTCCCGAACACTGAAGCTTTCTTT	CASIQGLPNTEAFF
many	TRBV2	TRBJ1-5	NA	TGTGCCAGCAGTGAGAAAACAGGAGGCAATCAGCCCCAGCATTTT	CASSEKTGGNQPQHF
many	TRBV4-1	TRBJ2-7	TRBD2	TGCGCCAGCAGCCCCCGGCTCATACTAGCGGGGGGCCACTACGAGCAGTACTTC	CASSPRLILAGGHYEQYF
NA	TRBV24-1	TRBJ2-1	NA	TGTGCCGCCGGCGACCAGGGTTTCGATGAGCAGTTCTTC	CAAGDQGFDEQFF
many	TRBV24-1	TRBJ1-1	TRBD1	TGTGCCACCAGTGAACCGCGCGGGACAGGGGGCGAGGACACTGAAGCTTTCTTT	CATSEPRGTGGEDTEAFF
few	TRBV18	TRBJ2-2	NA	TGTGCCAGCTCACCAGATCGCGACGGGGAGCTGTTTTTT	CASSPDRDGELFF
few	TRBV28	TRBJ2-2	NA	TGTGCCAGCAGTCCCCCTCCGCACGCCGGGGAGCTGTTTTTT	CASSPPPHAGELFF
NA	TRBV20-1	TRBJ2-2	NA	TGCAGTGGACAGGAGAACACCGGGGAGCTGTTTTTT	CSGQENTGELFF
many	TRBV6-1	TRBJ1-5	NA	TGTGCCAGCAGTGAAACTGGACATATCAATCAGCCCCAGCATTTT	CASSETGHINQPQHF
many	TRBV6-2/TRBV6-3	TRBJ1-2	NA	TGTGCCAGCAGTTACACGGGCTATGGCTACACCTTC	CASSYTGYGYTF
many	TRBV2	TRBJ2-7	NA	TGTGCCAGCACCCTACTCCCGGGGGCCCCCTACGAGCAGTACTTC	CASTLLPGAPYEQYF
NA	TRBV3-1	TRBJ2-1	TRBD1	TGTGCCAGCAGCCAAGGGGGGACAGGGCTGAATGAGCAGTTCTTC	CASSQGGTGLNEQFF
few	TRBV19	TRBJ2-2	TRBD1	TGTGCCAGTATTCCAGACAGGGGGAGGACCGGGGAGCTGTTTTTT	CASIPDRGRTGELFF
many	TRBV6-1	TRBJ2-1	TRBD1	TGTGCCAGCACCAACAGTGGGACAGGGGGGCCTTACAATGAGCAGTTCTTC	CASTNSGTGGPYNEQFF
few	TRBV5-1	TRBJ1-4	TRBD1	TGCGCCAGCAGCCTGGTACCGGGACAGGGTGAAAAACTGTTTTTT	CASSLVPGQGEKLFF
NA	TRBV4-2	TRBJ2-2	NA	TGTGCCAGCAGCCCCCAGTCGGGCGGGCCGAACACCGGGGAGCTGTTTTTT	CASSPQSGGPNTGELFF
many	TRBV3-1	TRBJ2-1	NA	TGTGCCAGCAGCCAAGTGGACTACTCGGGTGAGCAGTTCTTC	CASSQVDYSGEQFF
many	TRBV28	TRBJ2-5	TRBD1	TGTGCCAGCAGTAAGGGACAGGGTCGGGAAGAGACCCAGTACTTC	CASSKGQGREETQYF
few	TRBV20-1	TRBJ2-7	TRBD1	TGCAGTGCTAGTCCGGGACAGGGGGCTTCCGAGCAGTACTTC	CSASPGQGASEQYF
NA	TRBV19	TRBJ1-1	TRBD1	TGTGCCAGTAGTACCCGACAGGGGGTTCACACTGAAGCTTTCTTT	CASSTRQGVHTEAFF
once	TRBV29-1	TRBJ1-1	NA	TGCAGCGTTGAAGATAACAGGGACACTGAAGCTTTCTTT	CSVEDNRDTEAFF
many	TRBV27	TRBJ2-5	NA	TGTGCCAGCAGTCTCCAGGAAGGGGAGACCCAGTACTTC	CASSLQEGETQYF
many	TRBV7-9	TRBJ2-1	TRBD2	TGTGCCAGCAGCTCCGGGGGGTCTGAGGGGAATGAGCAGTTCTTC	CASSSGGSEGNEQFF
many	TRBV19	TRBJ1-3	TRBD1	TGTGCCAGTATCAACCGGGGACAGGGCCGAAACACCATATATTTT	CASINRGQGRNTIYF
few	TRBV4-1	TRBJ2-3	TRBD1	TGCGCCAGCAGCCAACCCCCGACAGGGCTGCAGTATTTT	CASSQPPTGLQYF
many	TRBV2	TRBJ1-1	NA	TGTGCCAGCAGTCCCCGGAGGACTGAAGCTTTCTTT	CASSPRRTEAFF
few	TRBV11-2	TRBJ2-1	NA	TGTGCCAGCAGCTTCACCGCCCCGCCCTCACAGCGGAATGAGCAGTTCTTC	CASSFTAPPSQRNEQFF